Described below is a single T cell receptor (beta chain) sequence and its context. The antigen this receptor binds is unknown. Base qualities are not provided; no much larger clone lies one nucleotide away. Library generation was performed with the immunoSEQ multiplex PCR assay. For the multiplex PCR, a mixture combining 60 forward primers for TCR Vbeta segments and 13 reverse primers for TCR Jbeta segments was used. The CDR3 region of rearranged TCR beta genes was amplified from genomic DNA with a multiplex PCR assay. The amplified TCR beta libraries were sequenced on the Illumina HiSeq System as 87-base-pair reads. The paper's processing steps were these. Across the roughly 700 repertoires, a later analysis counted tens of millions of unique TCR beta chains, around 11 million of which were shared by at least two donors. Raw reads were error-corrected and collapsed into unique sequences by a nearest-neighbor algorithm in which closely related sequences were merged to remove PCR and sequencing errors. V, D and J gene segments were assigned by aligning CDR3 sequences to IMGT reference sequences. For a sequence to be retained, at least a six-nucleotide match to both a V gene segment and a J gene segment was required. Rearrangements were classified as productive when the CDR3 lacked stop codons and remained in frame with V and J, and all other rearrangements were classified as non-productive. CDR3 was defined according to IMGT convention as the region running from the second conserved V-encoded cysteine to the conserved J-encoded phenylalanine. In an earlier analysis of more than 550 of the donors, sequences lacking an unambiguous match to a single V gene segment were excluded. An earlier analysis of roughly 590 of the donors called V segments functional above 56.7% productive rearrangements and segregating when the between-donor standard deviation exceeded 5%. A statistical classification framework was built for diagnosing cytomegalovirus status from the catalog of TCR beta chain sequences. V and J gene assignment, in a later analysis, came from comparing TCR nucleotide sequences with IMGT/GENE-DB human TR gene sequences. A later analysis assigned CDR3 sequences and most-parsimonious VDJ recombination scenarios with the TCRdist pipeline. In a later analysis, each TCR beta chain was defined by its CDR3 amino acid sequence together with its V-gene family, and reads without a unique V-gene family were excluded. As a way to deal with suspected cross-contamination and a sequencing artifact, a later analysis dropped 450 to 700 nucleotide sequences that were highly shared and had low generation probability. In a later analysis, a clonal expansion index was calculated for each public chain from normalized within-repertoire ranks of inferred template counts. In a later analysis, generation probabilities were computed with a VDJ recombination model fitted to out-of-frame rearrangements, and the resulting probabilities were checked against IGoR. In a later analysis, hypergeometric tests were used to score TCR-TCR, TCR-HLA and TCR-CMV co-occurrence, with a repertoire-size bias correction applied to TCR pairs. A later analysis estimated false discovery rates by permuting HLA or CMV assignments 20 times. In a later analysis, co-occurring TCRs were grouped with DBSCAN, and TCRdist sequence similarity was added when clustering was performed within HLA-allele-positive subsets. Co-occurrence clustering excluded repertoires with fewer than 30,000 or more than 120,000 public chains, plus five with anomalous nucleotide sharing. Imported from immuneACCESS, the table was reduced by TCRdb to in-frame sequences with V and J called. These copies leave out some clones; in studies compared against another copy, an unresolved V gene accounts for under half, and the cause of the remainder is not known. V, J and clone size reflect that table, while D and trimming were determined from the DNA. This sample lists more than 150,000 clones; almost 85% were detected once. The top ten clones comprise 0.38% of the sample.

The entry originates in a study of cytomegalovirus exposure and HLA in healthy donors (dated by TCRdb to 2017 to 2019). The study in broad terms: According to an earlier analysis of 587 of the donors, about 190 million T cells yielded over 90 million unique TCR beta sequences and around 300 Gb of sequence data. An early release that covered 640 HLA-typed donors contained 250 to 350 gigabases of sequencing data and roughly 84 million unique TCR sequences. Of the roughly 390 genotyped donors, less than 90% were placed in the genetic ancestry cluster associated with self-reported Caucasian donors. The study aimed to test whether cataloging public T cell receptors could reveal signatures of past pathogen exposure. The study used immunosequencing to profile the T cell repertoires of hundreds of subjects and linked those repertoires to cytomegalovirus serostatus. In addition to the first cohort of 650 to 800 subjects, a separate validation cohort of around 110 different subjects was used. To predict cytomegalovirus infection status, the study brought together high-throughput TCR immunosequencing, statistical association of individual TCRs with disease status, and machine learning. In a later analysis, previously published TCR beta repertoires from 500 to 750 donors were re-analyzed and high-resolution HLA genotyping was added so that TCR occurrence patterns could be studied. The later analysis used no new phenotypic data to find candidate immune exposures, relying instead on TCR beta sequences and their occurrence across donors. An earlier analysis of several hundred of the donors applied high-throughput TCR beta sequencing to assess whether each TCR beta V gene segment acted as functional or pseudogenic. Donor age, sex, ethnicity and CMV serostatus were collected together with the repertoire data. A later genetic analysis took genome-wide SNP genotypes for about 55% of the 666 donors and used that subset as a discovery cohort. Every repertoire in the discovery cohort had been generated on one and the same sequencing platform. Both class I and class II loci were covered by HLA typing, at four-digit resolution. The number of typed donors differed by locus: about 629-630 for A, B, C, DRB1 and DQB1; 522 for DQA1; 600 to 610 for DPA1; and around 470 for DPB1. Because of strong linkage in the cohort, 4 to 6 DR-DQ haplotypes were treated as single units for association and clustering. Among under 450 genotyped donors of the cohort, an average of about 240,000 unique TCR beta nucleotide sequences were sequenced per donor, roughly 20% of them non-productive. What the research found in general, with its limitations: The study listed 164 TCR beta chains as associated with cytomegalovirus. Most CMV-associated TCR beta chains appeared to be HLA-restricted in a later analysis, and the HLA associations seemed to be driven largely by CMV exposure. Because HLA typing was unavailable for some donors at each locus, only the typed subset was used in association tests. The authors suggested that the approach could potentially be extended to other disease states and immunological phenotypes. A group of highly shared sequence variants was considered likely to be a technical artifact of the sequencing pipeline. A later genetic analysis reported fewer N-insertions in productive TCRs among donors in an Asian-associated ancestry cluster than the roughly 650-donor mean. Because the 87-base-pair reads could not distinguish some IMGT-functional V segments, including TRBV6-2 and TRBV6-3, those segments were excluded. A further reported finding was that TCR beta sequences accurately predicted the HLA-A and HLA-B alleles for most subjects in the first cohort. The classifier was reported to diagnose cytomegalovirus status with high specificity and sensitivity in both the original cohort and the validation cohort. When HLA alleles, especially DR and DQ, strongly co-occurred, TCR associations were difficult to assign to individual alleles. Three of the identified cytomegalovirus-associated TCR beta chains were confirmed in vitro to be specific for cytomegalovirus antigens. At a false discovery rate of 0.05, a later analysis linked under 20,000 TCR beta sequences to specific HLA alleles. A later analysis reported that several top co-occurrence clusters appeared linked to parvovirus B19, influenza, CMV and Epstein-Barr virus. Compared with equally common non-associated chains, HLA-associated TCR beta chains in a later analysis were more clonally expanded and had lower generation probabilities. Sequencing depth was assumed to be roughly uniform across donors in the presence/absence analyses, though that assumption may not hold. In a later genetic analysis, a missense DCLRE1C variant was associated with V-gene and J-gene trimming of TCR beta chains, and the association was replicated in an independent cohort. Correlated functional status among segregating V segments might be attributable to linkage disequilibrium, but an unknown experimental factor could not be ruled out. Immune exposure information for the cohort was limited to CMV serostatus. In a later analysis, TCR association rates were found to vary across HLA loci, with the most associated TCRs seen for DRB1 alleles and the fewest for HLA-C alleles. Across donors, most TCR sequences were observed very rarely, whereas some public TCRs were present in many individuals. The cohort was sequenced for TCR beta chains only, and without alpha or paired-chain data the features that could be detected were limited. Over 15 rarely observed V segments, including chromosome 9 orphons, were excluded from the earlier analysis of approximately 600 of the donors because counts were too low. An earlier analysis of around 600 of the donors showed that most TCR beta V segments appeared in productive rearrangements either about 87% or about 30% of the time, which broadly matched IMGT annotations.

The cohort consisted of 650 to 850 healthy bone marrow donors. At the time of sampling, every cohort member was nominally healthy, though immune exposures that went unrecorded were likely present. The donor tested CMV seronegative and was one of the 352 seronegative cohort members. A peripheral blood sample was collected from each donor, and TCR beta sequencing was performed on peripheral blood mononuclear cells. The Qiagen DNeasy Blood Extraction Kit was used to extract genomic DNA from the blood cell samples. The CDR3 measures 17 amino acids from cysteine to phenylalanine. The retained sequence is limited to the CDR3, 51 bases, with the frame set at the first base. As encoded in the germline V gene, CDR1 is SGHTS while CDR2 is YDEGEE. Trimming takes 0 bases off V and 1 base off J; junction bases not matched to a gene: 6.

The chain is made from TRBV5-8 and TRBJ2-2; 7 central nucleotides agree with TRBD1. This clonotype was sampled from a boy between 2 and 15 years old in good health and CMV-seronegative. The sequencing input was PBMCs. The sequenced DNA: TGTGCCAGCAGCTTGGACCAAAGACAGGGGAACACCGGGGAGCTGTTTTTT. Translated, it gives CASSLDQRQGNTGELFF.